This is a list of T cell receptor beta chains from one sample in a study of blood T cell repertoires in COVID-19. The assay was immunoSEQ multiplex PCR, and TCRdb's table has in-frame clones only and misses some. The data show about 64,000 clones, around 90% seen once. Material for sequencing was peripheral blood. The receptors here all came from a human donor in a cohort sampled during active COVID-19. Each CDR3 is given with its conserved first and last residue. Each record gives: clone size, CDR3 length, V gene, J gene, D gene, CDR3 protein, CDR3 DNA. D genes are given only for firm matches. Where a row states a size, it is once, few, many or the class of an expanded clone; other rows omit it.

once	16	TRBV11-3	TRBJ2-2	NA	CASSLDFSRDTGELFF	TGTGCCAGCAGCTTAGATTTTAGCCGCGACACCGGGGAGCTGTTTTTT
NA	14	TRBV5-1	TRBJ2-2	NA	CASSLGSSAGELFF	TGCGCCAGCAGCTTGGGCTCAAGCGCCGGGGAGCTGTTTTTT
NA	16	TRBV7-2	TRBJ2-2	TRBD2	CASSLASGRATGELFF	TGTGCCAGCAGCTTAGCAAGCGGGAGAGCCACCGGGGAGCTGTTTTTT
NA	17	TRBV4-3	TRBJ1-1	NA	CASSQDLLLNGGSEAFF	TGCGCCAGCAGCCAAGACCTTCTCCTAAATGGGGGCTCTGAAGCTTTCTTT
NA	17	TRBV5-1	TRBJ2-5	TRBD2	CASSLGVAGGQGETQYF	TGCGCCAGCAGCTTGGGGGTAGCGGGAGGGCAAGGAGAGACCCAGTACTTC
NA	16	TRBV5-4	TRBJ2-1	TRBD1	CASSSRQGALVVEQFF	TGTGCCAGCAGCTCAAGACAGGGGGCTCTAGTTGTTGAGCAGTTCTTC
NA	13	TRBV29-1	TRBJ2-7	NA	CSVAPDTAHEQYF	TGCAGCGTTGCCCCCGACACTGCCCACGAGCAGTACTTC
NA	15	TRBV6-5	TRBJ2-7	TRBD1	CASRYPGTGGGEQYF	TGTGCCAGCAGATACCCCGGGACAGGGGGCGGCGAGCAGTACTTC
NA	19	TRBV19	TRBJ1-5	TRBD1	CASSTKVQGGINSNQPQHF	TGTGCCAGTAGTACCAAAGTACAGGGGGGAATTAATAGCAATCAGCCCCAGCATTTT
NA	11	TRBV29-1	TRBJ2-3	NA	CSGQKGNTQYF	TGCAGCGGTCAAAAGGGGAATACGCAGTATTTT
once	16	TRBV9	TRBJ2-1	TRBD2	CASSPRWGGLNNEQFF	TGTGCCAGCAGCCCGAGGTGGGGGGGTTTGAACAATGAGCAGTTCTTC
NA	15	TRBV2	TRBJ2-5	NA	CASSEARAGQETQYF	TGTGCCAGCAGTGAAGCGAGAGCAGGCCAAGAGACCCAGTACTTC
NA	15	TRBV6-5	TRBJ2-2	TRBD1	CASSPGTVRDGELFF	TGTGCCAGCAGCCCCGGGACAGTAAGGGACGGGGAGCTGTTTTTT
NA	15	TRBV7-2	TRBJ2-5	TRBD1	CASSPGRTGHETQYF	TGTGCCAGCAGCCCCGGGCGGACAGGGCACGAGACCCAGTACTTC
NA	12	TRBV11-3	TRBJ1-2	NA	CASSPGNYGYTF	TGTGCCAGCAGCCCGGGAAACTATGGCTACACCTTC
NA	15	TRBV6-6	TRBJ1-1	NA	CASSVDMRVNTEAFF	TGTGCCAGCAGTGTCGACATGCGGGTGAACACTGAAGCTTTCTTT
NA	15	TRBV7-2	TRBJ1-4	NA	CASSGYGSTNEKLFF	TGTGCCAGCAGCGGATACGGGTCAACTAATGAAAAACTGTTTTTT
NA	16	TRBV27	TRBJ2-2	TRBD1	CASSLNRDRVTGELFF	TGTGCCAGCAGTCTGAACCGGGACAGGGTAACCGGGGAGCTGTTTTTT
NA	14	TRBV5-1	TRBJ2-2	NA	CASSMSANTGELFF	TGCGCCAGCAGCATGTCAGCGAACACCGGGGAGCTGTTTTTT
NA	14	TRBV6-5	TRBJ1-3	NA	CASRDSDSGNTIYF	TGTGCCAGCAGGGACAGCGACTCTGGAAACACCATATATTTT
NA	13	TRBV27	TRBJ2-1	NA	CASRITVYNEQFF	TGTGCCAGCAGGATAACAGTGTACAATGAGCAGTTCTTC
once	16	TRBV7-9	TRBJ2-2	NA	CASSSLSLLNTGELFF	TGTGCCAGCAGCTCCCTTTCCCTCTTGAACACCGGGGAGCTGTTTTTT
NA	11	TRBV12-5	TRBJ2-7	NA	CASGLLRVLYF	TGTGCTAGTGGTTTGCTACGGGTCCTGTACTTC